The rows below give T cell receptor beta chains drawn from one sample of a study of STAT5B mutations in CD4+ large granular lymphocyte leukemia. This table comes from immunoSEQ multiplex PCR, and its TCRdb copy is limited to in-frame clones, with some not included. The data show about 25,000 clones, 81% seen once. The sequenced sample consisted of CD4+ T cells from blood buffy coats. These TCRs come from a human donor in good health. The CDR3 runs from the conserved cysteine through the conserved F or W. Each record gives: D gene, J gene, clone size, V gene, CDR3 protein, CDR3 DNA. The D gene is left open where the match is weak. Rows may omit the clone size; those that give it use once, few, many or a size class.

D gene: NA
J gene: TRBJ1-2
clone size: NA
V gene: TRBV6-5
CDR3 protein: CASSRTSVYGYTF
CDR3 DNA: TGTGCCAGCAGTCGGACGTCCGTCTATGGCTACACCTTC

D gene: TRBD2
J gene: TRBJ2-3
clone size: NA
V gene: TRBV4-2
CDR3 protein: CASSQGGGAPDTQYF
CDR3 DNA: TGTGCCAGCAGCCAGGGCGGGGGGGCCCCAGATACGCAGTATTTT

D gene: NA
J gene: TRBJ2-3
clone size: NA
V gene: TRBV21-1
CDR3 protein: CASSKEPPPDTQYF
CDR3 DNA: TGTGCCAGCAGCAAAGAACCCCCCCCAGATACGCAGTATTTT

D gene: NA
J gene: TRBJ2-7
clone size: NA
V gene: TRBV7-2
CDR3 protein: CASSFSLAIYEQYF
CDR3 DNA: TGTGCCAGCAGCTTTAGTCTAGCAATATACGAGCAGTACTTC

D gene: NA
J gene: TRBJ2-5
clone size: NA
V gene: TRBV5-4
CDR3 protein: CASSDISGFVKTQYF
CDR3 DNA: TGTGCCAGCAGCGATATCTCCGGGTTCGTAAAGACCCAGTACTTC

D gene: TRBD2
J gene: TRBJ2-3
clone size: NA
V gene: TRBV19
CDR3 protein: CASSPEPSGRLDTQYF
CDR3 DNA: TGTGCCAGTAGTCCGGAACCTAGCGGGAGGTTAGATACGCAGTATTTT

D gene: NA
J gene: TRBJ2-7
clone size: NA
V gene: TRBV4-2
CDR3 protein: CASSPSTTGLYEQYF
CDR3 DNA: TGTGCCAGCAGTCCTTCCACGACAGGCCTCTACGAGCAGTACTTC

D gene: TRBD2
J gene: TRBJ2-1
clone size: NA
V gene: TRBV19
CDR3 protein: CASKWRTSGYNEQFF
CDR3 DNA: TGTGCCAGTAAGTGGCGAACTAGCGGCTACAATGAGCAGTTCTTC

D gene: TRBD1
J gene: TRBJ1-3
clone size: NA
V gene: TRBV5-1
CDR3 protein: CASSPGQDGNTIYF
CDR3 DNA: TGCGCCAGCAGCCCGGGACAGGATGGAAACACCATATATTTT

D gene: TRBD1
J gene: TRBJ1-3
clone size: NA
V gene: TRBV2
CDR3 protein: CASSVGQGANTIYF
CDR3 DNA: TGTGCCAGCAGTGTAGGACAGGGGGCGAACACCATATATTTT

D gene: NA
J gene: TRBJ1-2
clone size: few
V gene: TRBV6-5
CDR3 protein: CASSYRGRGAGYTF
CDR3 DNA: TGTGCCAGCAGTTATCGGGGGAGAGGAGCTGGCTACACCTTC

D gene: NA
J gene: TRBJ1-3
clone size: NA
V gene: TRBV20-1
CDR3 protein: CSAASGNTIYF
CDR3 DNA: TGCAGTGCAGCAAGTGGAAACACCATATATTTT

D gene: NA
J gene: TRBJ1-4
clone size: NA
V gene: TRBV2
CDR3 protein: CASSGKRTNEKLFF
CDR3 DNA: TGTGCCAGCAGTGGTAAGAGGACTAATGAAAAACTGTTTTTT

D gene: TRBD1
J gene: TRBJ2-7
clone size: NA
V gene: TRBV28
CDR3 protein: CASRLSGTASYEQYF
CDR3 DNA: TGTGCCAGCAGGTTGTCGGGGACAGCGTCCTACGAGCAGTACTTC

D gene: NA
J gene: TRBJ2-3
clone size: NA
V gene: TRBV5-1
CDR3 protein: CASRRGFTDTQYF
CDR3 DNA: TGCGCCAGCAGGAGGGGGTTCACAGATACGCAGTATTTT

D gene: TRBD2
J gene: TRBJ2-3
clone size: NA
V gene: TRBV19
CDR3 protein: CAVSGGGLTDTQYF
CDR3 DNA: TGTGCCGTAAGCGGCGGGGGGCTCACAGATACGCAGTATTTT

D gene: TRBD1
J gene: TRBJ1-1
clone size: NA
V gene: TRBV4-2
CDR3 protein: CASSQRQGALITEAFF
CDR3 DNA: TGTGCCAGCAGCCAACGACAGGGGGCATTGATCACTGAAGCTTTCTTT

D gene: TRBD2
J gene: TRBJ2-7
clone size: NA
V gene: TRBV5-6
CDR3 protein: CASSLSGGNSYEQYF
CDR3 DNA: TGTGCCAGCAGCTTGTCGGGGGGTAACTCCTACGAGCAGTACTTC

D gene: NA
J gene: TRBJ2-5
clone size: NA
V gene: TRBV10-2
CDR3 protein: CASSGQRRETQYF
CDR3 DNA: TGCGCCAGCAGTGGGCAGCGTCGAGAGACCCAGTACTTC

D gene: NA
J gene: TRBJ2-7
clone size: NA
V gene: TRBV5-1
CDR3 protein: CASSERTVTHEQYF
CDR3 DNA: TGCGCCAGCAGCGAAAGGACAGTTACCCACGAGCAGTACTTC

D gene: NA
J gene: TRBJ2-3
clone size: NA
V gene: TRBV29-1
CDR3 protein: CSVGGDTQYF
CDR3 DNA: TGCAGCGTGGGCGGGGATACGCAGTATTTT

D gene: TRBD2
J gene: TRBJ2-5
clone size: NA
V gene: TRBV7-8
CDR3 protein: CASSPHGGEETQYF
CDR3 DNA: TGTGCCAGCAGCCCCCACGGGGGGGAAGAGACCCAGTACTTC

D gene: NA
J gene: TRBJ2-3
clone size: once
V gene: TRBV6-6
CDR3 protein: CASSPPGLSRTDTQYF
CDR3 DNA: TGTGCCAGCAGTCCCCCGGGTTTAAGCCGCACAGATACGCAGTATTTT

D gene: TRBD1
J gene: TRBJ1-5
clone size: once
V gene: TRBV28
CDR3 protein: CASTQTRGLSNQPQHF
CDR3 DNA: TGTGCCAGCACTCAAACCAGGGGGCTAAGCAATCAGCCCCAGCATTTT

D gene: NA
J gene: TRBJ1-1
clone size: NA
V gene: TRBV7-2
CDR3 protein: CASSLEGLLNTEAFF
CDR3 DNA: TGTGCCAGCAGCTTAGAAGGGCTACTGAACACTGAAGCTTTCTTT

D gene: TRBD2
J gene: TRBJ2-1
clone size: NA
V gene: TRBV10-2
CDR3 protein: CASSQLASSSYNEQFF
CDR3 DNA: TGCGCCAGCAGTCAACTAGCGAGTAGCTCCTACAATGAGCAGTTCTTC

D gene: TRBD2
J gene: TRBJ2-2
clone size: few
V gene: TRBV10-3
CDR3 protein: CAIRGTSGITGELFF
CDR3 DNA: TGTGCCATCAGGGGGACTAGCGGGATTACCGGGGAGCTGTTTTTT

D gene: NA
J gene: TRBJ1-3
clone size: NA
V gene: TRBV7-8
CDR3 protein: CASSLGNSGNTIYF
CDR3 DNA: TGTGCCAGCAGCTTGGGGAACTCTGGAAACACCATATATTTT

D gene: TRBD1
J gene: TRBJ2-3
clone size: NA
V gene: TRBV7-2
CDR3 protein: CASSPGQGAGGDTQYF
CDR3 DNA: TGTGCCAGCAGCCCGGGACAGGGGGCTGGGGGAGATACGCAGTATTTT

D gene: NA
J gene: TRBJ1-1
clone size: NA
V gene: TRBV29-1
CDR3 protein: CSVEARFMAEAFF
CDR3 DNA: TGCAGCGTTGAAGCTCGGTTTATGGCTGAAGCTTTCTTT

D gene: TRBD1
J gene: TRBJ2-1
clone size: once
V gene: TRBV19
CDR3 protein: CASSIGQGSNEQFF
CDR3 DNA: TGTGCCAGTAGTATAGGACAGGGTTCCAATGAGCAGTTCTTC

D gene: TRBD2
J gene: TRBJ2-7
clone size: NA
V gene: TRBV27
CDR3 protein: CASSPGLAGGSVDEQYF
CDR3 DNA: TGTGCCAGCAGTCCCGGACTAGCGGGAGGATCGGTTGACGAGCAGTACTTC

D gene: TRBD2
J gene: TRBJ2-3
clone size: NA
V gene: TRBV7-3
CDR3 protein: CASSLIPGLKGDTQYF
CDR3 DNA: TGTGCCAGCAGCCTAATCCCGGGACTAAAAGGTGATACGCAGTATTTT

D gene: NA
J gene: TRBJ2-5
clone size: NA
V gene: TRBV7-2
CDR3 protein: CASSLDPGKETQYF
CDR3 DNA: TGTGCCAGCAGCCTAGACCCGGGGAAAGAGACCCAGTACTTC

D gene: NA
J gene: TRBJ2-3
clone size: NA
V gene: TRBV5-5
CDR3 protein: CASSSGTSPDTQYF
CDR3 DNA: TGTGCCAGCAGCTCCGGGACTTCGCCAGATACGCAGTATTTT

D gene: NA
J gene: TRBJ2-1
clone size: NA
V gene: TRBV19
CDR3 protein: CASRGETSYNEQFF
CDR3 DNA: TGTGCCAGTAGAGGGGAGACTAGCTACAATGAGCAGTTCTTC

D gene: NA
J gene: TRBJ1-1
clone size: few
V gene: TRBV4-1
CDR3 protein: CASSLSQGPTEAFF
CDR3 DNA: TGCGCCAGCAGCCTATCACAGGGACCCACTGAAGCTTTCTTT

D gene: NA
J gene: TRBJ2-3
clone size: once
V gene: TRBV7-2
CDR3 protein: CASSLGGNTDTQYF
CDR3 DNA: TGTGCCAGCAGCTTAGGGGGAAACACAGATACGCAGTATTTT

D gene: NA
J gene: TRBJ1-2
clone size: NA
V gene: TRBV5-4
CDR3 protein: CASSLDQGLGDGYTF
CDR3 DNA: TGTGCCAGCAGCTTGGATCAGGGCTTGGGTGATGGCTACACCTTC

D gene: NA
J gene: TRBJ2-1
clone size: NA
V gene: TRBV5-6
CDR3 protein: CASSLWIGAYNEQFF
CDR3 DNA: TGTGCCAGCAGCTTGTGGATAGGAGCCTACAATGAGCAGTTCTTC

D gene: TRBD1
J gene: TRBJ2-6
clone size: NA
V gene: TRBV27
CDR3 protein: CASSYGTAKISGANVLTF
CDR3 DNA: TGTGCCAGCAGTTACGGGACAGCCAAAATCTCTGGGGCCAACGTCCTGACTTTC

D gene: NA
J gene: TRBJ2-2
clone size: few
V gene: TRBV27
CDR3 protein: CASSFAGTGELFF
CDR3 DNA: TGTGCCAGCAGTTTTGCGGGAACCGGGGAGCTGTTTTTT

D gene: NA
J gene: TRBJ2-7
clone size: NA
V gene: TRBV5-5
CDR3 protein: CASARDWNYYEQYF
CDR3 DNA: TGTGCCAGCGCCCGGGATTGGAATTATTACGAGCAGTACTTC

D gene: TRBD1
J gene: TRBJ1-6
clone size: NA
V gene: TRBV2
CDR3 protein: CASSDPGQSNSPLHF
CDR3 DNA: TGTGCCAGCAGCGACCCGGGACAGAGTAATTCACCCCTCCACTTT

D gene: NA
J gene: TRBJ1-3
clone size: NA
V gene: TRBV4-2
CDR3 protein: CASSQEGRAGNTIYF
CDR3 DNA: TGTGCCAGCAGCCAAGAGGGCAGGGCTGGAAACACCATATATTTT

D gene: TRBD2
J gene: TRBJ2-1
clone size: NA
V gene: TRBV28
CDR3 protein: CASSFGGGAGGYSYNEQFF
CDR3 DNA: TGTGCCAGCAGTTTCGGGGGAGGAGCGGGGGGGTACTCCTACAATGAGCAGTTCTTC

D gene: NA
J gene: TRBJ2-7
clone size: NA
V gene: TRBV6-5
CDR3 protein: CASRNTEAYEQYF
CDR3 DNA: TGTGCCAGCAGAAATACAGAAGCCTACGAGCAGTACTTC

D gene: NA
J gene: TRBJ1-2
clone size: NA
V gene: TRBV9
CDR3 protein: CASSVGVGERGYTF
CDR3 DNA: TGTGCCAGCAGCGTAGGGGTAGGGGAGAGGGGCTACACCTTC

D gene: NA
J gene: TRBJ1-3
clone size: NA
V gene: TRBV7-6
CDR3 protein: CASSLARGNTIYF
CDR3 DNA: TGTGCCAGCAGCTTAGCGCGGGGAAACACCATATATTTT

D gene: NA
J gene: TRBJ1-1
clone size: few
V gene: TRBV27
CDR3 protein: CASTTLGGKSEAFF
CDR3 DNA: TGTGCCAGCACCACTTTAGGGGGGAAGTCTGAAGCTTTCTTT

D gene: NA
J gene: TRBJ2-7
clone size: NA
V gene: TRBV18
CDR3 protein: CASSPGGGVPYEQYF
CDR3 DNA: TGTGCCAGCTCACCTGGGGGGGGCGTCCCCTACGAGCAGTACTTC

D gene: TRBD2
J gene: TRBJ2-3
clone size: NA
V gene: TRBV7-9
CDR3 protein: CASSGALTGGPPDTQYF
CDR3 DNA: TGTGCCAGCAGCGGGGCCTTAACGGGAGGGCCCCCAGATACGCAGTATTTT